The 30 T cell receptor beta chains listed next were all sequenced from one sample in a study of CD8 T cells in Susac syndrome. An amount of RNA that ranged from about 0.45 to 1 ug was reverse transcribed with random hexamers. TCRdb reprocessed the immunoSEQ multiplex PCR reads via MiXCR and lists one record per CDR3 protein. The repertoire has roughly 250,000 distinct CDR3 sequences, 90% to 96% of them found once; the top ten carry about 0.095%. The sequencing input was CD4+ T cells from PBMCs. These receptor sequences come from a human donor with Susac syndrome.

The chain recombines TRBV6-1 with TRBJ2-1; D may be TRBD2 (5 bases). CDR3 length: 15 amino acids. The V gene's germline CDR1 is MNHNS and CDR2 SASEGT. The V and J ends lost 4 bases and 5 bases respectively, with 15 bases between them. For the CDR3, the DNA is TGTGCCAGCAGTGGAGACGGAGGCTGGAACAATGAGCAGTTCTTC. This gives the protein CASSGDGGWNNEQFF.

The chain is built from TRBV18 and TRBJ2-3, with D tentatively TRBD2 (6 bases). Germline V gene lookup returns CDR1 KGHSH and CDR2 LQKENI. Trimming took off 3 bases at V and 1 base at J, with 20 bases between the two ends. This CDR3 has 18 amino acids. The CDR3 protein is CASSPREFAGFGTDTQYF. The CDR3 DNA reads TGTGCCAGCTCACCTCGTGAGTTCGCGGGGTTTGGCACAGATACGCAGTATTTT.

This clonotype was observed a single time. The chain has TRBV3-1 and TRBJ2-2; D may correspond to TRBD1 or TRBD2 (5 bases each). CDR3 length: 18 amino acids. Per the germline V gene, CDR1 is LGHDT and CDR2 is YNNKEL (reference sequence). The germline V and J ends were trimmed by 1 base and 0 bases, with 15 bases remaining between them. The CDR3 region is CASSQVSQGAANTGELFF. CDR3 nucleotides: TGTGCCAGCAGCCAAGTTTCCCAGGGAGCCGCGAACACCGGGGAGCTGTTTTTT. The full variable domain, rest sourced from reference TRBV3-1 and TRBJ2-2, is DTAVSQTPKYLVTQMGNDKSIKCEQNLGHDTMYWYKQDSKKFLKIMFSYNNKELIINETVPNRFSPKSPDKAHLNLHINSLELGDSAVYFCASSQVSQGAANTGELFFGEGSRLTVL.

The chain couples TRBV4-1 to TRBJ1-1; tentatively, D is TRBD1 (5 bases). Trimming stripped 0 bases from V and 4 bases from J, with 9 bases between. Germline V gives CDR1 MGHRA, CDR2 YSYEKL. This CDR3 spans 14 amino acids. In DNA form, the CDR3 reads TGCGCCAGCAGCCAAGAATGGGGGGGCACTGAAGCTTTCTTT. It encodes CASSQEWGGTEAFF.

This chain links TRBV20-1 with TRBJ1-1; D is possibly TRBD1 (5 bases). Germline V gene lookup returns CDR1 DFQATT and CDR2 SNEGSKA (reference sequence). The CDR3 sequence is 15 residues long. V lost 2 bases to trimming and J lost 4 bases, with 17 bases between them. In DNA form, the CDR3 reads TGCAGTGCTAGACCCTCAGGGAAGGGGATCACTGAAGCTTTCTTT. Its translation is CSARPSGKGITEAFF.

The V and J genes are TRBV20-1 and TRBJ2-1; TRBD2 aligns across 8 bases. Germline lookup yields CDR1 DFQATT and CDR2 SNEGSKA (reference sequence). The V gene end was trimmed by 3 bases and the J gene end by 4 bases; junction bases not matched to a gene: 5. The CDR3 is made up of 14 amino acids. Written as DNA, the CDR3 is TGCAGTGCTAGTGCGATAGCGGGATACAATGAGCAGTTCTTC. This sequence encodes CSASAIAGYNEQFF.

The V and J genes are TRBV3-1 and TRBJ2-6; D remains ambiguous. Germline assignment: CDR1 LGHDT and CDR2 YNNKEL (reference sequence). The V and J ends lost 1 base and 2 bases respectively, with 6 bases between them. The CDR3 has 15 amino acids. CDR3 residues: CASSQVRTGANVLTF. The CDR3 coding sequence is TGTGCCAGCAGCCAAGTGAGAACTGGGGCCAACGTCCTGACTTTC.

The chain employs TRBV30 and TRBJ2-2; D not resolved. V lost 4 bases, J lost 8 bases, and 8 bases lay in between. The CDR3 runs to 11 residues. Per germline, CDR1 GTSNPN and CDR2 SVGIG (reference sequence). CDR3 loop: CAWNLEGELFF. The CDR3 DNA reads as TGTGCCTGGAATCTCGAAGGGGAGCTGTTTTTT.

CDR3 protein: CASSQGSKGYEQYF. For the CDR3, the DNA is TGTGCCAGCAGCCAAGGCTCGAAGGGTTACGAGCAGTACTTC. The rearrangement joins TRBV3-1 to TRBJ2-7; D remains ambiguous. The CDR3 runs to 14 residues. V was trimmed by 1 base and J by 4 bases, leaving 11 bases between them. Germline CDR1 reads LGHDT; CDR2 reads YNNKEL (reference sequence).

The J gene is TRBJ2-6, the V gene TRBV30; D not resolved. This CDR3 is built from 13 residues. V shed 4 bases and J shed 4 bases, with 8 bases lying between them. Looked up from germline, CDR1 is GTSNPN and CDR2 is SVGIG (reference sequence). The CDR3 DNA follows: TGTGCCTGGAACCCGTGGGGGGCCAACGTCCTGACTTTC. As protein: CAWNPWGANVLTF.

V and J are TRBV20-1 and TRBJ2-7; tentative D call: TRBD1 (5 bases). Germline values: CDR1 DFQATT, CDR2 SNEGSKA (reference sequence). The V end was cut by 0 bases, the J end by 2 bases, with 14 bases between. There are 15 residues in the CDR3. CDR3 nucleotides: TGCAGTGCTAGAGATCCCAGGGCGCTCACCTACGAGCAGTACTTC. Its protein is CSARDPRALTYEQYF.

This clonotype occurred once. The J gene is TRBJ2-3, the V gene TRBV6-6; the D gene is possibly TRBD2 (5 bases). Looked up from germline, CDR1 is MNHNY and CDR2 is SVGAGI (reference sequence). V was pared by 3 bases and J by 6 bases, with 13 bases between. This CDR3 is built from 14 residues. CDR3 protein: CASSYGTAADTQYF. The CDR3 nucleotides are TGTGCCAGCAGTTATGGAACAGCGGCCGATACGCAGTATTTT.

The chain joins TRBV4-1 to TRBJ2-7; 8 bases are a match to TRBD1. This CDR3 region has 17 residues. Germline values: CDR1 MGHRA, CDR2 YSYEKL. The J segment lost 2 bases and the V segment lost 3 bases, leaving 12 bases of the junction unmatched. This chain's CDR3 is CASSHTKGQGGPYEQYF. The CDR3 nucleotides are TGCGCCAGCAGCCATACGAAAGGACAGGGTGGGCCCTACGAGCAGTACTTC.

The genes are TRBV4-1 and TRBJ2-3; 8 nucleotides agree with TRBD2. This CDR3 is built from 17 residues. Germline lookup yields CDR1 MGHRA and CDR2 YSYEKL. V lost 4 bases, J lost 3 bases, and 12 bases stayed unmatched. The CDR3 is CASSPLGGTRPTDTQYF. The CDR3 region has the DNA TGCGCCAGCAGCCCCCTAGGGGGGACTAGGCCTACAGATACGCAGTATTTT.

The V gene is TRBV30, the J gene TRBJ1-2, with D maybe TRBD1 (5 bases). CDR1 GTSNPN and CDR2 SVGIG come from the germline V gene (reference sequence). Trimming stripped 2 bases from V and 2 bases from J, with 15 bases between. The CDR3 loop spans 15 amino acids. The CDR3 bases are TGTGCCTGGAGTATTGACCTCAAGGGGAACTATGGCTACACCTTC. Amino acid sequence: CAWSIDLKGNYGYTF.

The rearrangement joins TRBV4-2 to TRBJ1-2; D ambiguous. The length of the CDR3 is 15 residues. From germline, CDR1 is LGHNA and CDR2 YNFKEQ. The V gene lost 0 bases and the J gene lost 1 base, with 9 bases spanning the gap. CDR3 sequence: CASSQEQRDNYGYTF. The DNA of the CDR3 is TGTGCCAGCAGCCAAGAACAAAGGGATAACTATGGCTACACCTTC.

The rearrangement links TRBV5-6 to TRBJ2-1; TRBD2 matches 9 bases. The V segment lost 0 bases and the J segment 3 bases; nucleotides outside the gene matches: 1. The germline V gene encodes CDR1 SGHDT and CDR2 YYEEEE. CDR3 length: 15 residues. The CDR3, as DNA: TGTGCCAGCAGCTTGGGACTAGCGGTCTACAATGAGCAGTTCTTC. This encodes CASSLGLAVYNEQFF.

J is TRBJ2-1 and V is TRBV28; 9 bases are a match to TRBD2. Germline CDR1 MDHEN, CDR2 SYDVKM. J lost 6 bases, V lost 4 bases, and 7 bases had no gene match. The length of the CDR3 is 15 residues. CDR3 sequence: CASSSIAGVGNEQFF. DNA of the CDR3: TGTGCCAGCAGTTCGATAGCGGGAGTCGGCAATGAGCAGTTCTTC.

The chain carries TRBV19 and TRBJ2-5, with 8 bases aligning to TRBD1. There are 17 residues in the CDR3. J lost 2 bases, V lost 5 bases, and 13 bases had no gene match. The germline CDR1 and CDR2 sequences are LNHDA and SQIVND (reference sequence). The chain's CDR3 is CASSLRVNNRGQETQYF. The CDR3 region has the DNA TGTGCCAGTAGTTTACGTGTGAACAACAGGGGGCAAGAGACCCAGTACTTC.

This rearrangement joins TRBV30 to TRBJ2-7, with D uncertain. Germline CDR1 reads GTSNPN; CDR2 reads SVGIG (reference sequence). V dropped 4 bases and J dropped 2 bases, with 12 bases sitting between them. CDR3 length: 13 amino acids. The CDR3 protein is CAWTPGLAYEQYF. CDR3 coding DNA: TGTGCCTGGACCCCAGGTCTAGCCTACGAGCAGTACTTC.

CDR3 loop: CASSVVGGGSAQYF. CDR3 bases: TGTGCCAGCAGCGTAGTAGGAGGGGGCTCAGCGCAGTATTTT. The chain uses TRBV9 and TRBJ2-3; tentatively, D is TRBD1 (7 bases). Trimming cost V 0 bases and J 10 bases, with 15 bases left between them. CDR3 length: 14 residues. The germline CDR1 and CDR2 sequences are SGDLS and YYNGEE.

In this sample, this clonotype turned up once. V and J are TRBV20-1 and TRBJ2-7, with 7 bases fitting TRBD2. Germline loops: CDR1 DFQATT, CDR2 SNEGSKA (reference sequence). The CDR3 sequence is 13 residues long. The V segment lost 6 bases and the J segment 2 bases; nucleotides outside the gene matches: 7. This CDR3 is CSAASGVPYEQYF. DNA of the CDR3: TGCAGTGCGGCCAGCGGGGTTCCCTACGAGCAGTACTTC.

This chain links TRBV7-8 with TRBJ2-4; D may be TRBD1 (6 bases). This CDR3 contains 16 residues. CDR1 SGHVS and CDR2 FQNEAQ come from the germline V gene. V lost 5 bases to trimming and J lost 0 bases, with 14 bases between them. CDR3 amino acids: CASSPPGVVAKNIQYF. CDR3 in DNA: TGTGCCAGCAGCCCTCCAGGGGTCGTAGCCAAAAACATTCAGTACTTC.

The J gene is TRBJ1-1, the V gene TRBV21-1. TRBV21-1 is a documented pseudogene. CDR3 length equals 17 residues. For the CDR3, the DNA is TGTGCCAGCAGCAAAGGGGAGGAGAATCCTTTGAACACTGAAGCTTTCTTT. It encodes CASSKGEENPLNTEAFF.

The V gene is TRBV30, the J gene TRBJ1-5, with a possible D match to TRBD1 (6 bases). The germline CDR1 and CDR2 sequences are GTSNPN and SVGIG (reference sequence). This CDR3 spans 13 amino acids. Trimming removed 2 bases from V and 7 bases from J, with 12 bases in between. CDR3 amino acids: CAWSLGGRQPQHF. CDR3 sequence (DNA): TGTGCCTGGAGTCTAGGGGGGAGGCAGCCCCAGCATTTT.

The V and J genes are TRBV7-3 and TRBJ2-5, with 10 bases identical to TRBD2. CDR1 SGHTA and CDR2 FQGTGA come from the germline V gene. V lost 5 bases, J lost 2 bases, and 14 bases stayed unmatched. This CDR3 contains 18 residues. CDR3 sequence (DNA): TGTGCCAGCAGCCAGGGATTAGCGGGAGGTCAACCACAAGAGACCCAGTACTTC. It encodes CASSQGLAGGQPQETQYF.

V is TRBV5-4 and J is TRBJ1-2, with TRBD1 identical over 7 bases. The germline V gene has CDR1 SGHNT and CDR2 YYREEE (reference sequence). V gave up 0 bases and J gave up 8 bases; unmatched junction bases: 7. This CDR3 contains 14 residues. The CDR3 sequence: CASSLGTGTAGYTF. The CDR3 DNA reads as TGTGCCAGCAGCTTGGGTACCGGGACAGCCGGCTACACCTTC.

The V gene is TRBV5-6, the J gene TRBJ1-2; TRBD1 agrees at 11 bases. CDR3 length: 16 amino acids. Germline assignment: CDR1 SGHDT and CDR2 YYEEEE. J was trimmed by 2 bases and V by 4 bases; bases with no gene match: 7. CDR3 DNA sequence: TGTGCCAGCAGCCGGGGGACAGGGGGAGCCAACTATGGCTACACCTTC. It encodes CASSRGTGGANYGYTF. The whole variable domain, remainder taken from reference TRBV5-6 and TRBJ1-2, is DAGVTQSPTHLIKTRGQQVTLRCSPKSGHDTVSWYQQALGQGPQFIFQYYEEEERQRGNFPDRFSGHQFPNYSSELNVNALLLGDSALYLCASSRGTGGANYGYTFGSGTRLTVV.

This chain uses TRBV3-1 with TRBJ2-6; D gene uncertain. Trimming removed 8 bases from V and 1 base from J, with 9 bases in between. The CDR3 is made up of 14 amino acids. CDR1 and CDR2 from the germline V gene are LGHDT and YNNKEL (reference sequence). CDR3 in DNA: TGTGCCAGCGGAAGGACGTCTGGGGCCAACGTCCTGACTTTC. Encoded protein: CASGRTSGANVLTF.

The genes are TRBV5-6 and TRBJ2-5; the D gene is possibly TRBD1 (5 bases). Trimming pared 1 base from V and 4 bases from J, leaving 11 bases between. Germline values: CDR1 SGHDT, CDR2 YYEEEE. The CDR3 contains 14 residues. The CDR3 sequence: CASSLSGFGETQYF. The DNA of the CDR3 is TGTGCCAGCAGCTTGTCAGGGTTCGGAGAGACCCAGTACTTC. The variable domain in full, completed from reference TRBV5-6 and TRBJ2-5, reads DAGVTQSPTHLIKTRGQQVTLRCSPKSGHDTVSWYQQALGQGPQFIFQYYEEEERQRGNFPDRFSGHQFPNYSSELNVNALLLGDSALYLCASSLSGFGETQYFGPGTRLLVL.